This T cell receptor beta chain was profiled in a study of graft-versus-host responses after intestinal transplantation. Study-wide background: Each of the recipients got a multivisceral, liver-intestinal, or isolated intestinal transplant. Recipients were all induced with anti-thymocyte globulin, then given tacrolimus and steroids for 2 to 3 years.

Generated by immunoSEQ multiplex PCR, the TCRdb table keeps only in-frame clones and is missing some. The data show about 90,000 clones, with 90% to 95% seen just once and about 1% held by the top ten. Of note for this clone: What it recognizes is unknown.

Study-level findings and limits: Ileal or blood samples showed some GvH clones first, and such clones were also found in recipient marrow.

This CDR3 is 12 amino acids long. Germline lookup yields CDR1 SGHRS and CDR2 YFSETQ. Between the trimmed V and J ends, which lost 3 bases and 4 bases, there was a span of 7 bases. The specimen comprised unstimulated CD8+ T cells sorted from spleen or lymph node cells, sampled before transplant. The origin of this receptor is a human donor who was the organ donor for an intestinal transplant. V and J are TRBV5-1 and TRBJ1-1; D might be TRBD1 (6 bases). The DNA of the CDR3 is TGCGCCAGCAGCTCGGACAGCACTGAAGCTTTCTTT. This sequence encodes CASSSDSTEAFF.